This T cell receptor beta chain was observed in a study of spatial heterogeneity in lung cancer. Study information: Within raw reads, each unique TCR and UMI combination appeared on average more than ten times.

TCRdb reanalysed the 5' RACE reads using MiXCR and keeps one entry per CDR3 protein. This table holds some 64,000 distinct CDR3 sequences, approximately 8% found once. Time point reported: sample taken at primary tumor resection. From tumor, nontumor lung or frozen PBMC, whole RNA was taken unsorted for sequencing. This clonotype was observed a handful of times. Sample: PBMCs, taken at surgery. The origin of this receptor is a female donor with early-stage non-small cell lung cancer.

CDR3 loop: CAHSGAPRTDTQYF. The DNA for the CDR3 is TGTGCCCATAGCGGGGCCCCTCGGACAGATACGCAGTATTTT. The chain carries TRBV30 and TRBJ2-3; 8 bases agree with TRBD2. This CDR3 has 14 amino acids. Germline V lookup: CDR1 GTSNPN, CDR2 SVGIG (reference sequence). The junction had 10 bases not matched to a gene; V was cut back by 8 bases and J by 3 bases.